The sequence of this T cell receptor (beta chain) was determined in a study of CD8+ T cells in alopecia areata. Treatment of the sample: oral pan-JAK inhibitor, 5-10 mg twice daily. Overall study findings and caveats: Resident alphabeta T-cell populations of normal skin are likewise subject to sequencing in scalp samples.

The sequencing template was cDNA reverse transcribed from extracted RNA. Clones were read by immunoSEQ multiplex PCR, and TCRdb kept only the in-frame ones, dropping some. The sample includes over 150,000 clones, roughly 50% of them seen just once. The CDR3 runs to 15 residues. Per the germline V gene, CDR1 is MNHNY and CDR2 is SVGAGI (reference sequence). V lost 7 bases and J 1 base, leaving 13 bases between the germline ends. Only a few counts were recorded for this clone. Its antigen remains unidentified. This TCR was sampled from a human donor with alopecia areata. The chain joins TRBV6-6 to TRBJ2-2, with D perhaps matching TRBD1 (5 bases). Material: CD8+ T cells sorted from blood, obtained at week 24, from a patient treated with tofacitinib. The CDR3 region is CASTLYRKNTGELFF. CDR3 nucleotides: TGTGCCAGCACCTTATACAGGAAGAACACCGGGGAGCTGTTTTTT.